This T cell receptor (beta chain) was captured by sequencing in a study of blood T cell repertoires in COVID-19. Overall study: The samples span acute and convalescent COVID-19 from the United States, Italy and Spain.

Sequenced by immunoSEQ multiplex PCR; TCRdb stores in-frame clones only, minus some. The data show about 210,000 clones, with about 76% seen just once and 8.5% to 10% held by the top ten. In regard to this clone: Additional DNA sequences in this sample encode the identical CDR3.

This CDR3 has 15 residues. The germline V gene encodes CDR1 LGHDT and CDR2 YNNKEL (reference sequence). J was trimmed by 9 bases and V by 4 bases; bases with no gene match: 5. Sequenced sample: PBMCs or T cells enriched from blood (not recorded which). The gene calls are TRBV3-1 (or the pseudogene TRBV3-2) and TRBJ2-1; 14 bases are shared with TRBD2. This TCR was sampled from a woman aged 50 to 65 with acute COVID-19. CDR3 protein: CASSRGLAGGSEQFF. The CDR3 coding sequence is TGTGCCAGCAGCCGAGGACTAGCGGGAGGAAGTGAGCAGTTCTTC.